This entry describes one T cell receptor beta chain. In its sample, this clone was seen many times. Its antigen remains unidentified. Qualities for individual bases were not recorded, and no much larger clone is one base off. The library was built by means of PCR. Sequenced using an Illumina HiSeq 4000. High-throughput sequencing was used to profile the TCR beta-chain CDR3 region of every patient. Processing in the source paper ran as follows. CDR3 differences across clinicopathological groups were used to build a classifier for discriminating distant-metastatic papillary thyroid cancer patients. The Shannon index was used to assess repertoire diversity, and the Morisita-Horn index was used to assess tumor-blood repertoire similarity. TCRdb itself trimmed the public reads at Q25 with fastp, ran MiXCR and retained productive beta chains. For this entry, the V and J calls and clone size follow TCRdb and not the study's own pipeline. The sample records about 41,000 clones, 24% of which are singletons. The ten largest clones take up 14% of the sample.

These data belong to a study of metastatic and nonmetastatic thyroid tumors (dated by TCRdb to about 2020). For context, the study as a whole: For patients with malignant and with benign thyroid disease, the researchers compared repertoires between peripheral blood samples and tumor or nodule tissue samples. General findings and caveats noted by the study authors: In both blood and tumor samples, TCR beta diversity was reported to be significantly higher in malignant tumors than in benign nodules.

None of the patients had been given any treatment before thyroid surgery. Using T-cell receptor beta sequencing, the study looked back at clinical samples from patients collected from the early 2010s to the late 2010s. The source of this sequence is a female donor with papillary thyroid cancer or a benign thyroid nodule (not recorded which). Some clones in this sample may be carry-over from other donors' samples. Sequencing was carried out using tumor tissue.

The nucleotides are TGTGCCAGCTCACCATACTTAGGGCCCTCCGGCACTGAAGCTTTCTTT. It encodes CASSPYLGPSGTEAFF. The V gene is TRBV18 and the J gene is TRBJ1-1; too little of a D gene remains to name it. There are 16 amino acids in the CDR3, from cysteine to phenylalanine inclusive. The retained sequence is limited to the CDR3, 48 bases, with the frame set at the first base. CDR1 and CDR2 are drawn from the germline V gene: KGHSH, LQKENI. V was cut back by 2 bases and J by 4 bases, leaving a gap of 17 bases between them.